A single TCR beta chain is shown here with its context. This record comes from a study of control samples from healthy donors and cancer patients. The germline CDR1 and CDR2 sequences are GTSNPN and SVGIG (reference sequence). The CDR3 spans 13 residues. Germline trimming cut 5 bases from V and 6 bases from J; bases unmatched to any gene: 4. Repertoires were generated with immunoSEQ multiplex PCR, while TCRdb's copy carries only in-frame clones and drops some. The sample lists about 130,000 clones, 85% to 95% seen once, with 11% to 15% in the top ten. The chain joins TRBV30 to TRBJ1-4; 9 bases fit TRBD1. The clonotype comes from a man aged 55-75 years with colorectal cancer. What was sequenced was PBMCs. Here the CDR3 reads CAWEGQGHEKLFF. DNA for the CDR3: TGTGCCTGGGAGGGACAGGGCCATGAAAAACTGTTTTTT.